These 12 T cell receptor beta chains originate from one sample sequenced in a study of shared clonotypes between healthy human individuals. Libraries were prepared by immunoSEQ multiplex PCR; TCRdb keeps only in-frame clonotypes and omits some of them. The sample holds some 500,000 clones; about 96% are singletons and the top ten take 0.064%. The sample consisted of naive CD4+ T cells sorted from blood. The subset denotes: CD45RA+ positively selected. These TCRs come from a woman in her twenties or thirties in good health.

The V and J genes are TRBV30 and TRBJ1-6; the D gene is possibly TRBD1 (6 bases). There are 14 residues in the CDR3. CDR1 and CDR2 (germline): GTSNPN, SVGIG (reference sequence). Trimming took off 0 bases at V and 13 bases at J, with 16 bases between the two ends. This CDR3 reads CAWSVQTGGGPLHF. The CDR3 DNA follows: TGTGCCTGGAGTGTACAGACAGGAGGTGGGCCCCTCCACTTT.

The gene calls are TRBV7-2 and TRBJ2-7; 12 bases agree with TRBD2. This CDR3 contains 14 residues. Trimming at V came to 3 bases and at J to 7 bases, leaving 4 bases not matched to a gene. Per the germline V gene, CDR1 is SGHTA and CDR2 is FQGNSA. The CDR3: CASSLRLAGGEQYF. CDR3 sequence (DNA): TGTGCCAGCAGCTTGCGGCTAGCGGGAGGGGAGCAGTACTTC.

The chain couples TRBV10-2 to TRBJ1-5; possibly TRBD1 for D (5 bases). Germline assignment: CDR1 WSHSY and CDR2 SAAADI. The CDR3 has 15 residues. Trimming pared 6 bases from V and 0 bases from J, leaving 12 bases between. The CDR3 loop reads CASRGTANSNQPQHF. CDR3 nucleotides: TGCGCCAGCAGGGGGACGGCGAATAGCAATCAGCCCCAGCATTTT.

V is TRBV19 and J is TRBJ2-7; 10 bases fit TRBD2. In germline, CDR1 is LNHDA, CDR2 SQIVND (reference sequence). V was clipped by 4 bases and J by 0 bases; unmatched bases: 6. The CDR3 has 16 amino acids. CDR3 nucleotides: TGTGCCAGTAGTAATTCACTAGCGGGACCCTCCTACGAGCAGTACTTC. This translates into CASSNSLAGPSYEQYF.

A word on this clone: Distinct nucleotide sequences in the sample also encode this CDR3. The gene calls are TRBV9 and TRBJ2-1, with TRBD2 matching over 10 bases. CDR1 is SGDLS, CDR2 YYNGEE, per germline. The CDR3 has 15 amino acids. Trimming at V came to 2 bases and at J to 5 bases, leaving 4 bases not matched to a gene. CDR3 loop: CASSVAGLANNEQFF. In DNA, the CDR3 is TGTGCCAGCAGCGTTGCGGGACTAGCGAACAATGAGCAGTTCTTC.

The chain links TRBV29-1 to TRBJ1-2; unclear D gene. The CDR3 length is 12 residues. Per the germline V gene, CDR1 is SQVTM and CDR2 is ANQGSEA. V lost 2 bases and J 7 bases, leaving 11 bases between the germline ends. CDR3 nucleotide sequence: TGCAGCGTTGAATGGGGTTATGTTGGCTACACCTTC. This translates into CSVEWGYVGYTF.

This rearrangement joins TRBV5-1 to TRBJ2-7; 7 bases line up with TRBD2. Germline trimming cut 2 bases from V and 1 base from J; bases unmatched to any gene: 3. The CDR3 sequence is 14 residues long. Germline values: CDR1 SGHRS, CDR2 YFSETQ. Written as DNA, the CDR3 is TGCGCCAGCAGCTTACTAGCGAGATCCTACGAGCAGTACTTC. Protein sequence: CASSLLARSYEQYF.

This chain uses TRBV28 with TRBJ1-1, with D tentatively TRBD1 (6 bases). This CDR3 is 14 amino acids long. In germline, CDR1 is MDHEN, CDR2 SYDVKM. Trimming shortened V by 2 bases and J by 5 bases, and 12 bases separated the two germline ends. CDR3 loop: CASSLGGRRTEAFF. The CDR3, as DNA: TGTGCCAGCAGTTTAGGGGGGCGCAGGACTGAAGCTTTCTTT.

The gene calls are TRBV28 and TRBJ1-1; 7 bases line up with TRBD1. Germline lookup yields CDR1 MDHEN and CDR2 SYDVKM. The CDR3 sequence is 13 residues long. V shed 5 bases and J 4 bases; nucleotides not matched to a gene: 4. The CDR3 is CASSRDRPTEAFF. CDR3 DNA: TGTGCCAGCAGTCGGGACAGACCCACTGAAGCTTTCTTT.

Only one count was recorded for this clone. The chain carries TRBV5-1 and TRBJ1-2, with D unresolved. CDR3 size: 15 residues. Germline CDR1 SGHRS, CDR2 YFSETQ. V lost 0 bases to trimming and J lost 8 bases, with 17 bases between them. The CDR3 nucleotides are TGCGCCAGCAGCTTGGCCGCGGGCCTGACGGGAGGCTACACCTTC. The encoded protein is CASSLAAGLTGGYTF.

In its sample, this clone was seen once. V gene TRBV11-2 combines with J gene TRBJ2-2; D is unresolved. Per germline, CDR1 SGHAT and CDR2 FQNNGV. The CDR3 loop spans 13 amino acids. V was shortened by 2 bases and J by 5 bases, with 6 bases between the two germline ends. The CDR3 protein is CASSLLRTGELFF. In DNA form, the CDR3 reads TGTGCCAGCAGCTTACTTCGGACCGGGGAGCTGTTTTTT.

The J gene is TRBJ2-4, the V gene TRBV19; TRBD2 is a possible D gene (5 bases). The V end was cut by 5 bases, the J end by 0 bases, with 14 bases between. CDR3 length equals 16 residues. Germline lookup yields CDR1 LNHDA and CDR2 SQIVND (reference sequence). The CDR3 sequence is CASSPASSRAKNIQYF. In nucleotides, the CDR3 is TGTGCCAGTAGTCCCGCTAGCTCCAGAGCCAAAAACATTCAGTACTTC.